This T cell receptor beta chain was sequenced in a study of blood T cell repertoires in COVID-19 (dated by TCRdb to 2019 to 2021). At the level of the whole study: Samples covering the acute and convalescent phases of COVID-19 were provided by collaborators in the United States, Italy and Spain. The prospective study material was composed of cDNA or gDNA derived from T cells, B-cell-depleted T cells, or PBMCs. Subjects who had been exposed to COVID-19, were actively infected with it, or had recovered from it provided the deeply sampled blood TCRbeta repertoires that made up the dataset. The repertoires were made available in a free public database intended to serve as a resource for research on the immune response to SARS-CoV-2. The samples were drawn from two sources: the first 160 participants of the ongoing ImmuneRACE study, and 1,200 or so subjects contributed by 6 global collaborators. The sample metadata nearly always contained a de-identified subject ID, COVID-19 status, age in years and sex. Where HLA class I and class II types were available, the types were taken from metadata supplied by the sample provider, not from assay-based typing.

Details on this clone: The specificity of this receptor is unknown. There are no base qualities to consult, and no much larger clone falls within one base.

Between the V and J ends, shortened by 6 bases and 5 bases respectively, the junction contains 16 bases. CDR3 length: 14 amino acids, cysteine to phenylalanine. Only the CDR3 portion is preserved as DNA: 42 bases, with reading frame beginning at the first base. In the germline V gene (reference sequence), CDR1 corresponds to LGHDT and CDR2 to YNNKEL. TCRbeta CDR3 regions were amplified from genomic DNA using the immunoSEQ Assay, a bias-controlled multiplex PCR. As for the authors' bioinformatics: The number of nucleated cells in each sample was estimated from the amplification of reference gene primers within the assay. To quantify the absolute abundance of each unique TCRbeta CDR3 rearrangement, sequence reads were collapsed and filtered. Productive Simpson clonality was computed per sample as the square root of Simpson's diversity index over productive rearrangements. Held by TCRdb, this immuneACCESS table contains in-frame sequences only and omits some clones. Under half of the omission traces to an unresolved V gene where checked; the cause of the rest is unknown. That table furnishes V, J and clone size, whereas the DNA furnished D and trimming. This sample is represented by 300,000 to 450,000 clones; approximately 89% of them were singletons. The biggest ten clones account for roughly 3.9% of the sample.

The full study reports these points: The amount of clinical and demographic metadata varied by source and participant and was provided uncurated.

In Seattle, one collaborating source enrolled patients while the infection was active and tracked those patients longitudinally over the course of disease. The collaborating institutions used their own protocols to collect whole blood in K2EDTA tubes. For TCRbeta analysis, collaborator samples were shipped as frozen whole blood, as isolated PBMCs, or as DNA extracted from either sample type. Sequenced sample: peripheral blood. The sequence is built from TRBV3-1 (or the pseudogene TRBV3-2) and TRBJ1-1; the D gene is perhaps TRBD1, from 5 matching bases. The receptor comes from a woman aged 60-75 years with COVID-19, enrolled during active disease. The CDR3: CASRLTVKGTEAFF. The nucleotides are TGTGCCAGCAGGCTTACCGTCAAGGGGACTGAAGCTTTCTTT.